The 3 T cell receptor beta chains in this list originate from one sample, sequenced in a study of T cells in Graves' hyperthyroidism and ophthalmopathy. RNA transcripts were the template for amplifying TCR beta CDR3 regions. The study used the HTBI primer set for a first-round RT-PCR of the TCR CDR3. TCRdb called the multiplex PCR reads again in MiXCR, with one record for every CDR3 protein. In the table there are 550,000 to 700,000 distinct CDR3 sequences, just over 45% of which are singletons. Source material: peripheral blood or thyroid tissue (not recorded which). Every receptor here comes from an adult woman with Graves' disease, either hyperthyroidism or ophthalmopathy (not recorded which).

This chain uses TRBV20-1 with TRBJ2-5; the D gene is possibly TRBD2 (7 bases). The V gene's germline CDR1 is DFQATT and CDR2 SNEGSKA (reference sequence). V lost 6 bases to trimming and J lost 5 bases, with 16 bases between them. The CDR3 extends over 13 amino acids. The CDR3 region is CSASEGGAETQYF. CDR3 bases: TGCAGTGCCAGCGAAGGGGGGGCGGAGACCCAGTACTTC.

The CDR3 sequence is CASSSGQGSAGYTF. The DNA of the CDR3 is TGTGCCAGCAGCTCAGGACAGGGATCTGCTGGCTACACCTTC. The chain combines TRBV7-9 with TRBJ1-2; 8 bases are a match to TRBD1. Trimming took 4 bases from V and 7 from J; bases not matched to a gene: 8. The CDR3 is 14 amino acids. Per germline, CDR1 SEHNR and CDR2 FQNEAQ (reference sequence).

Ten or more counts support this clonotype. V and J are TRBV7-2 and TRBJ2-7; TRBD1 matches at 10 bases. Losses at the gene ends were 4 bases for V and 10 bases for J; bases not matched to a gene: 16. The CDR3 covers 16 residues. CDR1 and CDR2 (germline): SGHTA, FQGNSA. CDR3 sequence reads: CASSWGTGVDLTEQYF. The CDR3 nucleotides are TGTGCCAGCAGCTGGGGGACAGGGGTGGATCTGACGGAACAGTACTTC.